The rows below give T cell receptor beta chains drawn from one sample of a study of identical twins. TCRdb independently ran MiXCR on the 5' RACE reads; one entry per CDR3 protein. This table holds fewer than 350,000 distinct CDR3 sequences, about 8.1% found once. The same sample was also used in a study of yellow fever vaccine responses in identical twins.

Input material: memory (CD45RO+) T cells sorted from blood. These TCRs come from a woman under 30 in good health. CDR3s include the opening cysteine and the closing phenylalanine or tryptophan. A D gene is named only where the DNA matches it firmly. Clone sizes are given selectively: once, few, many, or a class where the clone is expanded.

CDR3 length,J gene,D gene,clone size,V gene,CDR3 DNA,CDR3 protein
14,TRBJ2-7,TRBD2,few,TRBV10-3,TGTGCCATCAGTGGGACTAGCGGGATCTACGAGCAGTACTTC,CAISGTSGIYEQYF
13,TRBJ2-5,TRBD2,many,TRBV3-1,TGTGCCAGCAGGAGAAGCGGGGAAGAGACCCAGTACTTC,CASRRSGEETQYF
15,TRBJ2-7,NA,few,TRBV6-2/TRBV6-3,TGTGCCAGCAGCAGGGTTAAATCAGGTTTCGGCGAGCAGTACTTC,CASSRVKSGFGEQYF
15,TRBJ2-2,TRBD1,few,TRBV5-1,TGCGCCAGCAGGCTACAGGGGGCGTCAACCGGGGAGCTGTTTTTT,CASRLQGASTGELFF
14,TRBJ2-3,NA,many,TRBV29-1,TGCAGCGTTGAACGAGGGGTCGGCGCAGATACGCAGTATTTT,CSVERGVGADTQYF
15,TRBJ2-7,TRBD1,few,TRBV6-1,TGTGCCAGCAGTGAAGACAGGGGTTCCTCCTACGAGCAGTACTTC,CASSEDRGSSYEQYF
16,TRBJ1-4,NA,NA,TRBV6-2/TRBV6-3,TGTGCCAGCAGTTACGCCTTGCAGGGTATTAATGAAAAACTGTTTTTT,CASSYALQGINEKLFF
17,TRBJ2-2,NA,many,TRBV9,TGTGCCAGCAGCGGCGTCCCAGGGAGGTCAATTACCGGGGAGCTGTTTTTT,CASSGVPGRSITGELFF
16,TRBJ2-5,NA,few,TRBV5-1,TGCGCCAGCAGCCTGGATGGGGGCGGAGGCCAAGAGACCCAGTACTTC,CASSLDGGGGQETQYF
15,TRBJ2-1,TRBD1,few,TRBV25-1,TGTGCCAGCAGTAAGCCGGGACAGGGGTACAATGAGCAGTTCTTC,CASSKPGQGYNEQFF
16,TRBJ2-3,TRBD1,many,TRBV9,TGTGCCAGCAGCCCGCGGACAGGGGTCTACGCAGATACGCAGTATTTT,CASSPRTGVYADTQYF
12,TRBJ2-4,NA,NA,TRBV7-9,TGTGCCAGCAGCTCGCTCGAAAACATTCAGTACTTC,CASSSLENIQYF
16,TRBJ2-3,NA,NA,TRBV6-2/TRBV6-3,TGTGCCAGCAGTTACTCGGGGGGCCGGGCCACAGATACGCAGTATTTT,CASSYSGGRATDTQYF
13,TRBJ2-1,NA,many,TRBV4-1,TGCGCCAGCAGCCAACCGGGACAAGATGAGCAGTTCTTC,CASSQPGQDEQFF
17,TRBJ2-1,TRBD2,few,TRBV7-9,TGTGCCAGCACCAATTCAGGTCGGGAGGGCCTTTACAATGAGCAGTTCTTC,CASTNSGREGLYNEQFF
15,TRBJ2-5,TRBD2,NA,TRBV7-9,TGTGCCAGCAGCTTATCGGGGAGGGGACAAGAGACCCAGTACTTC,CASSLSGRGQETQYF
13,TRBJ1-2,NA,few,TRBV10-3,TGTGCCATCAGTCAACAGGGTAGCTATGGCTACACCTTC,CAISQQGSYGYTF
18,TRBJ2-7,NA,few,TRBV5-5,TGTGCCAGCAGCTTGGCCAAAGACAAGGCCCTCACTCCCTACGAGCAGTACTTC,CASSLAKDKALTPYEQYF
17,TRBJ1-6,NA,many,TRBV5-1,TGCGCCAGCAGCTCGAATACGGGATCCAATTATAATTCACCCCTCCACTTT,CASSSNTGSNYNSPLHF
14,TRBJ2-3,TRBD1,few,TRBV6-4,TGTGCCAGCAGTGACGGGACAGCATCAGATACGCAGTATTTT,CASSDGTASDTQYF
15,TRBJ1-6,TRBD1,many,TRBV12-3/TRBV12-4,TGTGCCAGCAGAGAGGGGACAGGGATAAATTCACCCCTCCACTTT,CASREGTGINSPLHF
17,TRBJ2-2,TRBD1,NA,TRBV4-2,TGTGCCAGCAGCCCCATCGGACAGGGGGCAACCACCGGGGAGCTGTTTTTT,CASSPIGQGATTGELFF
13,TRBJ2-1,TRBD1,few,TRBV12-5,TGTGCTAGTGGAGGGACAGGGAACAATGAGCAGTTCTTC,CASGGTGNNEQFF
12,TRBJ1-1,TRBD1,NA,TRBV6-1,TGTGCCACTTGGACAGGGCATTCTGAAGCTTTCTTT,CATWTGHSEAFF
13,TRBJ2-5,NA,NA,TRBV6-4,TGTGCCAGCAGTGACGGGGAGCAAGAGACCCAGTACTTC,CASSDGEQETQYF
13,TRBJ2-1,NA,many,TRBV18,TGTGCCAGCTCACCACCGACAAGCAATGAGCAGTTCTTC,CASSPPTSNEQFF
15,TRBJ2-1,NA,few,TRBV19,TGTGCCAGTAGTGACGCCGGGACACCCAACAATGAGCAGTTCTTC,CASSDAGTPNNEQFF
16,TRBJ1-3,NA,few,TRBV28,TGTGCCAGCAGTTACACGGGGGCGAGTATTGGAAACACCATATATTTT,CASSYTGASIGNTIYF
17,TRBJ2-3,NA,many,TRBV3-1,TGTGCCAGCAGCTCCACCTCCCTCGGGGGGCAGGCAGATACGCAGTATTTT,CASSSTSLGGQADTQYF
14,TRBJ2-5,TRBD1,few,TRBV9,TGTGCCAGCAGCGCGACAGGGGACCAAGAGACCCAGTACTTC,CASSATGDQETQYF
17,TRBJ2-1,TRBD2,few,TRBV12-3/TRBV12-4,TGTGCCAGCAGTTTAGCAGGACTAGCCGGGGGAGGGGATGAGCAGTTCTTC,CASSLAGLAGGGDEQFF
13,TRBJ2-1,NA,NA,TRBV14,TGTGCCAGCAGCCAGGCCCTGACGGGTGAGCAGTTCTTC,CASSQALTGEQFF
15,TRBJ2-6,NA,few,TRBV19,TGTGCCAGTAGATTAACAGGGAATGGGGCCAACGTCCTGACTTTC,CASRLTGNGANVLTF
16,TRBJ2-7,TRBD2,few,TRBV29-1,TGCAGCGTTGATTCTGGGGGGGGGGTCGGTTCCTACGAGCAGTACTTC,CSVDSGGGVGSYEQYF